These 22 T cell receptor beta chains were sequenced from one sample in a study of patients and donors after allogeneic stem cell transplantation. Each CDR3 protein is one row after TCRdb ran MiXCR on the RT-PCR reads. The sample has about 90,000 distinct CDR3 sequences, around 49% seen once. Material for sequencing was blood, either unsorted or a sorted T cell fraction (not recorded which). These receptors all stem from a human donor who was either an allogeneic HSCT recipient or a stem cell or donor lymphocyte infusion donor (not recorded which). It is not recorded whose cells these are; they may come from a transplant donor.

This clonotype was counted only a few times. The V and J genes are TRBV7-6 and TRBJ1-3; 7 bases fit TRBD1. After removal of 1 base from V and 2 bases from J, the junction contained 5 bases not matched to a gene. Germline V gene sequence: CDR1 SGHVS, CDR2 FNYEAQ. CDR3 length: 16 residues. CDR3 sequence reads: CASSLVAQGTGNTIYF. For the CDR3, the DNA is TGTGCCAGCAGCTTAGTCGCACAGGGGACTGGAAACACCATATATTTT.

V gene TRBV20-1 combines with J gene TRBJ1-2; D is perhaps TRBD1 (5 bases). The CDR3 contains 13 residues. The V end was cut by 6 bases, the J end by 1 base, with 12 bases between. Germline V lookup: CDR1 DFQATT, CDR2 SNEGSKA (reference sequence). The CDR3 region is CSATGRINYGYTF. CDR3 nucleotides: TGCAGTGCGACGGGACGGATTAACTATGGCTACACCTTC.

The gene calls are TRBV10-3 and TRBJ2-1, with TRBD2 matching 9 bases. CDR1 and CDR2 from the germline V gene are ENHRY and SYGVKD. Trimming cost V 9 bases and J 6 bases; bases outside gene matches: 6. This CDR3 has 13 residues. The CDR3 region has the DNA TGTGCCATAGGCGGGAGGGGGGGCAATGAGCAGTTCTTC. Its translation is CAIGGRGGNEQFF.

In this sample, this clonotype turned up a few times. The rearrangement links TRBV29-1 to TRBJ1-1, with D possibly TRBD1 on 5 matching bases. Per the germline V gene, CDR1 is SQVTM and CDR2 is ANQGSEA. Trimming cost V 4 bases and J 1 base, with 16 bases left between them. This CDR3 comprises 15 residues. DNA for the CDR3: TGCAGCGTTGGCTTCCGGGGGGGAGCGAACACTGAAGCTTTCTTT. This sequence encodes CSVGFRGGANTEAFF. The full variable domain, its missing parts supplied by reference TRBV29-1 and TRBJ1-1, is SAVISQKPSRDICQRGTSLTIQCQVDSQVTMMFWYRQQPGQSLTLIATANQGSEATYESGFVIDKFPISRPNLTFSTLTVSNMSPEDSSIYLCSVGFRGGANTEAFFGQGTRLTVV.

This clonotype has just a few counts. This chain links TRBV12-3 or TRBV12-4 with TRBJ1-4, with D perhaps TRBD1 (5 bases). The CDR3 sequence is 15 residues long. V shed 3 bases and J shed 8 bases, with 16 bases lying between them. CDR3 sequence (DNA): TGTGCCAGCAGTTTTGGGGGAGGAGTAGACGAAAAACTGTTTTTT. As protein: CASSFGGGVDEKLFF.

In its sample, this clonotype was seen a few times. V and J are TRBV12-3 or TRBV12-4 and TRBJ1-6, with unresolved D. The CDR3 spans 13 residues. V lost 5 bases, J lost 9 bases, and 11 bases lay in between. Here the CDR3 reads CASSPGEVSPLHF. Written as DNA, the CDR3 is TGTGCCAGCAGTCCTGGGGAAGTTTCACCCCTCCACTTT.

The chain uses TRBV24-1 and TRBJ2-5; either TRBD1 or TRBD2 may supply D (5 bases each). The germline CDR1 and CDR2 sequences are KGHDR and SFDVKD. The CDR3 has 15 amino acids. V gave up 4 bases and J gave up 1 base, with 12 bases separating them. CDR3 in amino acids: CATSDTGLLQETQYF. CDR3 in DNA: TGTGCCACCAGTGACACGGGGCTTCTCCAAGAGACCCAGTACTTC.

This rearrangement joins TRBV9 to TRBJ1-3, with D uncertain. The CDR3 contains 14 residues. The germline V gene has CDR1 SGDLS and CDR2 YYNGEE. V was shortened by 3 bases and J by 0 bases, with 7 bases between the two germline ends. The CDR3 DNA reads TGTGCCAGCAGCGCAGCGAACTCTGGAAACACCATATATTTT. Translating it yields CASSAANSGNTIYF.

The chain couples TRBV20-1 to TRBJ1-5; D is undetermined. CDR1 is DFQATT, CDR2 SNEGSKA, per germline (reference sequence). CDR3 length: 12 amino acids. The germline V and J ends were trimmed by 6 bases and 3 bases, with 9 bases remaining between them. The DNA for the CDR3 is TGCAGTGCACGGGTCCCCAATCAGCCCCAGCATTTT. It encodes CSARVPNQPQHF.

The J gene is TRBJ2-2, the V gene TRBV21-1; TRBD2 is the table's D call, not checked against the DNA. TRBV21-1 corresponds to a pseudogene. CDR3 length: 19 residues. For the CDR3, the DNA is TGTGCCAGCAGCCCTAGCCTAGCGGGAGGGCCCTCAGACACCGGGGAGCTGTTTTTT. Amino acid sequence: CASSPSLAGGPSDTGELFF.

This clonotype appeared many times. The CDR3 region has the DNA TGTGCCAGCAGCCAAGATCTTGGGGGGAGTTTTGGAAACACCATATATTTT. This sequence encodes CASSQDLGGSFGNTIYF. The chain is built from TRBV3-1 and TRBJ1-3, with D possibly matching TRBD1 (5 bases). This CDR3 contains 17 residues. V was trimmed by 0 bases and J by 3 bases, leaving 15 bases between them. Germline CDR1 and CDR2: LGHDT and YNNKEL (reference sequence).

This clonotype was detected only a few times. The genes are TRBV20-1 and TRBJ1-4; 7 bases agree with TRBD1. Germline-derived CDR1 and CDR2 are DFQATT and SNEGSKA (reference sequence). This CDR3 contains 17 residues. The CDR3 bases are TGCAGCGCGGACGTAAACCAAGGGGGCTCAACTAATGAAAAACTGTTTTTT. Residues: CSADVNQGGSTNEKLFF.

This clonotype was recorded at least ten times. The gene calls are TRBV10-3 and TRBJ1-1; maybe TRBD1 (6 bases). This CDR3 has 15 amino acids. In germline, CDR1 is ENHRY, CDR2 SYGVKD. Trimming removed 0 bases at V and 6 bases at J, with 14 bases between. CDR3: CAISESWRGKAEAFF. The CDR3 DNA sequence: TGTGCCATCAGTGAGTCATGGAGGGGGAAGGCTGAAGCTTTCTTT.

The V call is TRBV30, the J call TRBJ1-5; 9 nucleotides agree with TRBD1. This CDR3 comprises 13 residues. Germline trimming cut 2 bases from V and 5 bases from J; bases unmatched to any gene: 1. In germline, CDR1 is GTSNPN, CDR2 SVGIG (reference sequence). CDR3 residues: CAWSRTGDQPQHF. The DNA of the CDR3 is TGTGCCTGGAGTCGGACAGGGGATCAGCCCCAGCATTTT.

J is TRBJ2-4 and V is TRBV7-8, with D unclear. Per germline, CDR1 SGHVS and CDR2 FQNEAQ. The CDR3 sequence is 15 residues long. Trimming removed 5 bases from V and 0 bases from J, with 11 bases in between. CDR3 amino acids: CASSHALLAKNIQYF. CDR3 nucleotide sequence: TGTGCCAGCAGCCACGCACTACTAGCCAAAAACATTCAGTACTTC. Based on the CDR3 plus reference TRBV7-8 and TRBJ2-4, the full variable domain is GAGVSQSPRYKVAKRGQDVALRCDPISGHVSLFWYQQALGQGPEFLTYFQNEAQLDKSGLPSDRFFAERPEGSVSTLKIQRTQQEDSAVYLCASSHALLAKNIQYFGAGTRLSVL.

This sequence joins TRBV20-1 and TRBJ2-1; TRBD2 agrees at 11 bases. In germline, CDR1 is DFQATT, CDR2 SNEGSKA (reference sequence). This CDR3 has 15 amino acids. After removal of 6 bases from V and 6 bases from J, the junction contained 10 bases not matched to a gene. The CDR3 region has the DNA TGCAGTGCCGATGGGGCTAGCGGGAGGTTCAATGAGCAGTTCTTC. This translates into CSADGASGRFNEQFF.

The chain employs TRBV5-1 and TRBJ1-6; 9 bases fit TRBD1. Germline trimming cut 3 bases from V and 8 bases from J; bases unmatched to any gene: 3. The CDR3 is made up of 14 amino acids. The germline CDR1 and CDR2 sequences are SGHRS and YFSETQ. CDR3 sequence reads: CASSWGQGDSPLHF. For the CDR3, the DNA is TGCGCCAGCAGCTGGGGACAGGGAGATTCACCCCTCCACTTT.

This chain connects TRBV5-1 to TRBJ1-3; D remains ambiguous. V shed 3 bases and J shed 2 bases, with 15 bases lying between them. This CDR3 has 16 residues. The germline V gene has CDR1 SGHRS and CDR2 YFSETQ. Here the CDR3 reads CASSYYLSGTGNTIYF. CDR3 DNA sequence: TGCGCCAGCAGCTACTATTTGAGTGGTACTGGAAACACCATATATTTT.

V gene TRBV28 combines with J gene TRBJ1-6, with D possibly TRBD1 on 6 matching bases. The V end was cut by 8 bases, the J end by 4 bases, with 15 bases between. CDR3 length: 15 amino acids. Germline loops: CDR1 MDHEN, CDR2 SYDVKM. CDR3 region: CASLGAQGYNSPLHF. CDR3 DNA sequence: TGTGCCAGCTTGGGGGCGCAGGGGTATAATTCACCCCTCCACTTT.

CDR3 in DNA: TGTGCCAGCAGTCCCCACCCGGGGCAGCCCCAGCATTTT. Translating gives CASSPHPGQPQHF. The gene calls are TRBV12-3 or TRBV12-4 and TRBJ1-5; no reliable D call. This CDR3 comprises 13 residues. V was pared by 5 bases and J by 7 bases, with 12 bases between.

This clonotype was counted between two and nine times. The CDR3 region is CAISELGGEKVTF. Written as DNA, the CDR3 is TGTGCCATCAGTGAGCTAGGAGGGGAGAAAGTCACCTTC. The chain carries TRBV10-3 and TRBJ1-2; perhaps TRBD1 as D (5 bases). The CDR3 is 13 residues long. Trimming cost V 2 bases and J 13 bases, with 17 bases left between them. Looked up from germline, CDR1 is ENHRY and CDR2 is SYGVKD.

The genes are TRBV4-3 and TRBJ1-1; a possible D gene is TRBD1 (5 bases). The CDR3 totals 15 residues. Trimming removed 1 base at V and 2 bases at J, with 11 bases between. CDR1 and CDR2 (germline): LGHNA, YSLEER. The DNA for the CDR3 is TGCGCCAGCAGCCAAGGAGCCCAGGGCAACACTGAAGCTTTCTTT. It codes for CASSQGAQGNTEAFF.